This is a list of T cell receptor beta chains from one sample in a study of identical twins. TCRdb used MiXCR to reprocess the 5' RACE reads, holding one entry per CDR3 protein. The data contain around 690,000 distinct CDR3 sequences, less than 25% of them seen just once; the ten biggest clones take up about 4.5%. The data were also submitted as part of a second study, on T cells expressing NK-cell markers.

Sequencing was carried out using PBMCs. These receptors were taken from a woman between 18 and 30 years old in good health. CDR3s include the opening cysteine and the closing phenylalanine or tryptophan. The D gene is left open where the match is weak. Size values are once, few and many counts, or a class for expanded clones, and some rows have none.

CDR3aa: CASLTGGGNNEQFF; CDR3nt: TGTGCCAGCCTCACGGGAGGCGGGAACAATGAGCAGTTCTTC; j_gene: TRBJ2-1; abundance: few; len: 14; d_gene: TRBD2; v_gene: TRBV12-3/TRBV12-4
CDR3aa: CASSAGTGDYEQYF; CDR3nt: TGTGCCAGCAGCGCCGGGACCGGCGATTACGAGCAGTACTTC; j_gene: TRBJ2-7; abundance: .; len: 14; d_gene: .; v_gene: TRBV9
CDR3aa: CASSRSGTSGKSYNEQFF; CDR3nt: TGTGCCAGCAGCCGCTCCGGGACTAGCGGGAAGTCCTACAATGAGCAGTTCTTC; j_gene: TRBJ2-1; abundance: .; len: 18; d_gene: TRBD2; v_gene: TRBV4-2
CDR3aa: CASSLGQSNEQFF; CDR3nt: TGTGCCAGCAGTCTAGGACAGTCCAATGAGCAGTTCTTC; j_gene: TRBJ2-1; abundance: few; len: 13; d_gene: .; v_gene: TRBV27
CDR3aa: CASTREPTYEQYF; CDR3nt: TGTGCCAGCACCCGGGAGCCAACCTACGAGCAGTACTTC; j_gene: TRBJ2-7; abundance: .; len: 13; d_gene: .; v_gene: TRBV7-9
CDR3aa: CASSSTSVHEQHF; CDR3nt: TGTGCCAGCAGCTCTACTAGTGTTCACGAGCAGCACTTC; j_gene: TRBJ2-7; abundance: .; len: 13; d_gene: .; v_gene: TRBV7-9
CDR3aa: CASSLIPSNEQFF; CDR3nt: TGCGCCAGCAGCTTAATTCCTAGCAATGAGCAGTTCTTC; j_gene: TRBJ2-1; abundance: few; len: 13; d_gene: .; v_gene: TRBV5-1
CDR3aa: CSAGRGQIYEQYF; CDR3nt: TGCAGTGCTGGCCGGGGACAGATCTACGAGCAGTACTTC; j_gene: TRBJ2-7; abundance: few; len: 13; d_gene: TRBD1; v_gene: TRBV20-1
CDR3aa: CSASGQPRNQPQHF; CDR3nt: TGCAGTGCCTCAGGCCAACCCCGCAATCAGCCCCAGCATTTT; j_gene: TRBJ1-5; abundance: .; len: 14; d_gene: .; v_gene: TRBV20-1
CDR3aa: CASNRQPQHF; CDR3nt: TGTGCCAGTAATCGTCAGCCCCAGCATTTT; j_gene: TRBJ1-5; abundance: few; len: 10; d_gene: .; v_gene: TRBV19
CDR3aa: CASSHTGSYNEQFF; CDR3nt: TGCGCCAGCAGCCACACAGGCTCCTACAATGAGCAGTTCTTC; j_gene: TRBJ2-1; abundance: .; len: 14; d_gene: .; v_gene: TRBV4-3
CDR3aa: CASSPASAGGPYNEQFF; CDR3nt: TGTGCCAGCAGCCCCGCTTCCGCGGGAGGGCCCTACAATGAGCAGTTCTTC; j_gene: TRBJ2-1; abundance: .; len: 17; d_gene: TRBD2; v_gene: TRBV6-1
CDR3aa: CASSFISHNEQFF; CDR3nt: TGTGCCAGCAGCTTTATAAGCCACAATGAGCAGTTCTTC; j_gene: TRBJ2-1; abundance: .; len: 13; d_gene: .; v_gene: TRBV7-2